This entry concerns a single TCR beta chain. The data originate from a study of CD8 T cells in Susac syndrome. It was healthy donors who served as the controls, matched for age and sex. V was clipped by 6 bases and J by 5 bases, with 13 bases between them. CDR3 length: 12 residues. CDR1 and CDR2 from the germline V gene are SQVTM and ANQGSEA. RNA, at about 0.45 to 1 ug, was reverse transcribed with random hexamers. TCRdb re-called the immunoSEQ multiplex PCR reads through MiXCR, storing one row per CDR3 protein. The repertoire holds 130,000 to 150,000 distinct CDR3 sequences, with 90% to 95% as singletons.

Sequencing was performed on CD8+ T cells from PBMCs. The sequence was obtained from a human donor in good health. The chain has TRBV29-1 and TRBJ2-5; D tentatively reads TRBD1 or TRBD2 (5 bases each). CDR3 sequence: CSVGTRRETQYF. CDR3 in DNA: TGCAGCGTCGGGACCCGGAGGGAGACCCAGTACTTC.